The 17 T cell receptor beta chains below were found in one sample sequenced in a study of metastatic and nonmetastatic thyroid tumors. TCRdb re-analyzed the PCR reads through MiXCR. The table includes approximately 30,000 clones, about 16% detected once. No patient had received any treatment before thyroid surgery. Sequenced sample: blood. These receptors were collected from a female donor with papillary thyroid cancer or a benign thyroid nodule (not recorded which). Some clones in this sample may be carry-over from other donors' samples.

The table lists this clone with many counts. This chain connects TRBV4-2 to TRBJ1-1; D gene ambiguous. In germline, CDR1 is LGHNA, CDR2 YNFKEQ. The CDR3 runs to 20 residues. The ends were cut back, 0 bases at V and 0 bases at J, with 23 bases in the middle. In DNA, the CDR3 is TGTGCCAGCAGCCAAGATCGCCGCGGGTCCCCTTCTTCGATGAACACTGAAGCTTTCTTT. Translated, it gives CASSQDRRGSPSSMNTEAFF.

This clone has a count of ten or more. The chain links TRBV18 to TRBJ2-1; D not certain. The germline gives CDR1 KGHSH, CDR2 LQKENI. Trimming shortened V by 1 base and J by 1 base, and 11 bases separated the two germline ends. The CDR3 sequence is 16 residues long. CDR3 residues: CASSPRSAVSYNEQFF. Here the CDR3 DNA reads TGTGCCAGCTCACCACGGTCTGCGGTTTCCTACAATGAGCAGTTCTTC.

In its sample, this clone was seen many times. The chain links TRBV24-1 to TRBJ1-5; weak D call: TRBD1 (5 bases). The ends were cut back, 2 bases at V and 6 bases at J, with 10 bases in the middle. Germline assignment: CDR1 KGHDR and CDR2 SFDVKD. The CDR3 covers 14 residues. The CDR3 loop is CATSDSGEAQPQHF. The CDR3 coding sequence is TGTGCCACCAGTGATTCGGGGGAGGCTCAGCCCCAGCATTTT.

The chain has TRBV7-9 and TRBJ2-7; TRBD2 matches at 11 bases. Per the germline V gene, CDR1 is SEHNR and CDR2 is FQNEAQ (reference sequence). Losses at the gene ends were 4 bases for V and 7 bases for J; bases not matched to a gene: 9. CDR3 length equals 15 residues. Written as DNA, the CDR3 is TGTGCCAGCAGCTCATATAGCGGGAGGGCCAGAGAGCAGTACTTC. This sequence encodes CASSSYSGRAREQYF.

This clone showed up many times. V is TRBV19 and J is TRBJ1-5, with D hard to call. Trimming left V 5 bases short and J 0 bases short, with 5 bases between. The CDR3 is 13 residues long. The germline V gene encodes CDR1 LNHDA and CDR2 SQIVND (reference sequence). The CDR3: CASSFNSNQPQHF. CDR3 DNA sequence: TGTGCCAGTAGTTTTAATAGCAATCAGCCCCAGCATTTT.

V is TRBV20-1 and J is TRBJ2-3; D gene uncertain. The CDR3 extends over 14 amino acids. Trimming left V 4 bases short and J 6 bases short, with 17 bases between. Germline assignment: CDR1 DFQATT and CDR2 SNEGSKA (reference sequence). Written as DNA, the CDR3 is TGCAGTGCTAACCTGACCGTTCGGGTCGATACGCAGTATTTT. This gives the protein CSANLTVRVDTQYF.

This clone was detected ten times or more. The chain recombines TRBV19 with TRBJ1-5; D gene ambiguous. Trimming left V 8 bases short and J 0 bases short, with 14 bases between. The CDR3 has 15 residues. Germline V gene lookup returns CDR1 LNHDA and CDR2 SQIVND (reference sequence). The CDR3 region is CASGPGRYSNQPQHF. Written as DNA, the CDR3 is TGTGCCAGTGGCCCTGGCAGATATAGCAATCAGCCCCAGCATTTT. Full variable domain (rest looked up from reference TRBV19 and TRBJ1-5): DGGITQSPKYLFRKEGQNVTLSCEQNLNHDAMYWYRQDPGQGLRLIYYSQIVNDFQKGDIAEGYSVSREKKESFPLTVTSAQKNPTAFYLCASGPGRYSNQPQHFGDGTRLSIL.

This clone was counted between two and nine times. V usage is TRBV24-1 and J usage is TRBJ2-5; perhaps TRBD1 as D (5 bases). V was pared by 9 bases and J by 1 base, with 8 bases between. The CDR3 loop spans 12 amino acids. Germline-derived CDR1 and CDR2 are KGHDR and SFDVKD. The CDR3 is CATVDIQETQYF. The CDR3 nucleotides are TGTGCCACCGTGGACATCCAAGAGACCCAGTACTTC.

The V and J genes are TRBV28 and TRBJ1-4; D might be TRBD1 (5 bases). The germline gives CDR1 MDHEN, CDR2 SYDVKM. CDR3 length: 14 residues. V was cut by 2 bases and J by 8 bases, with 12 bases left in between. The CDR3 DNA is TGTGCCAGCAGTTTAGCAGGGTCGCTCGAAAAACTGTTTTTT. It specifies CASSLAGSLEKLFF.

The chain carries TRBV5-5 and TRBJ2-2; TRBD2 agrees at 8 bases. V was clipped by 4 bases and J by 3 bases; unmatched bases: 8. This CDR3 has 16 residues. Germline-derived CDR1 and CDR2 are SGHKS and YYEKEE (reference sequence). Written as DNA, the CDR3 is TGTGCCAGCAGCCCCCCAGGGCGGGAGGACACCGGGGAGCTGTTTTTT. Its translation is CASSPPGREDTGELFF.

This clone occurred a few times. This rearrangement joins TRBV12-3 or TRBV12-4 to TRBJ1-2; D remains ambiguous. Trimming removed 6 bases at V and 3 bases at J, with 8 bases between. This CDR3 spans 12 amino acids. CDR3 sequence: CASSPTYYGYTF. As DNA, the CDR3 is TGTGCCAGCAGCCCGACCTACTATGGCTACACCTTC.

This clone was found many times. The gene calls are TRBV6-1 and TRBJ1-4; 10 nucleotides line up with TRBD1. Germline CDR1 reads MNHNS; CDR2 reads SASEGT. This CDR3 is built from 15 residues. The trim removed 3 bases at V and 7 bases at J, leaving 5 bases unmatched. Here the CDR3 reads CASSEGGQGFEKLFF. Written as DNA, the CDR3 is TGTGCCAGCAGTGAGGGGGGACAGGGGTTTGAAAAACTGTTTTTT.

This clone was counted at least ten times. The J gene is TRBJ2-7, the V gene TRBV3-1; 11 nucleotides match TRBD2. The V segment lost 4 bases and the J segment 2 bases; nucleotides outside the gene matches: 4. CDR1 is LGHDT and CDR2 is YNNKEL in the germline V gene (reference sequence). The CDR3 is 15 residues long. Here the CDR3 reads CASSRGTSGPYEQYF. The CDR3, as DNA: TGTGCCAGCAGCCGAGGGACTAGCGGCCCCTACGAGCAGTACTTC.

This clone has a count of ten or more. The J gene is TRBJ1-2, the V gene TRBV19, with TRBD1 matching 12 bases. The CDR3 loop spans 17 amino acids. Germline V CDR1 and CDR2: LNHDA, SQIVND (reference sequence). With 7 bases clipped from V and 8 bases from J, the junction kept 17 bases outside the gene matches. CDR3 loop: CASILTGTGGESPGYTF. CDR3 DNA sequence: TGTGCCAGTATCCTGACCGGGACAGGGGGCGAAAGTCCCGGCTACACCTTC.

This clone was counted many times. The V call is TRBV4-2, the J call TRBJ2-2; a weak D match, TRBD2 (5 bases). The V gene's germline CDR1 is LGHNA and CDR2 YNFKEQ. The length of the CDR3 is 20 residues. Trimming took off 1 base at V and 1 base at J, with 22 bases between the two ends. The CDR3 DNA is TGTGCCAGCAGCCAAGGGGTGGGGAGCTCGGTCGGAATGAACACCGGGGAGCTGTTTTTT. Translated, it gives CASSQGVGSSVGMNTGELFF.

This clone occurred many times. In DNA, the CDR3 is TGTGCCAGCAGCTGGGGGGGGACAGGGTGCGTCGAGCAGTACTTC. It is translated as CASSWGGTGCVEQYF. V and J are TRBV11-2 and TRBJ2-7; 9 bases are a match to TRBD1. This CDR3 has 15 residues. The V and J ends lost 4 bases and 6 bases, in that order; junction bases with no gene match: 10. Germline-derived CDR1 and CDR2 are SGHAT and FQNNGV.

The sample holds many counts of this clone. The genes are TRBV7-3 and TRBJ1-2; TRBD1 might be the D (5 bases). The germline gives CDR1 SGHTA, CDR2 FQGTGA. Trimming pared 0 bases from V and 7 bases from J, leaving 9 bases between. CDR3 length: 13 residues. CDR3: CASSLTDGGGYTF. The CDR3, as DNA: TGTGCCAGCAGCTTAACCGATGGGGGTGGCTACACCTTC.